In this sample, the clone carrying this TCR beta chain turned up many times. The investigators amplified TCR beta CDR3 regions from RNA transcripts. First-round RT-PCR targeting the TCR CDR3 was performed with the HTBI primer set. From the multiplex PCR reads, TCRdb called clonotypes with MiXCR, one entry per CDR3 protein. The top ten hold approximately 7% of the sample, which has a few hundred thousand distinct CDR3 sequences, around 14% seen once. These data are taken from a study of T cells in Graves' hyperthyroidism and ophthalmopathy. The length of the CDR3 is 16 residues. The V segment lost 3 bases and the J segment 3 bases; nucleotides outside the gene matches: 6. Germline values: CDR1 SGDLS, CDR2 YYNGEE.

Sequenced input: blood. V usage is TRBV9 and J usage is TRBJ2-2; 9 nucleotides agree with TRBD1. This sequence was found in a woman in her twenties or thirties with Graves' hyperthyroidism. In DNA, the CDR3 is TGTGCCAGCAGCGCCTCGGACAGGGGAGACACCGGGGAGCTGTTTTTT. Translated: CASSASDRGDTGELFF.